The rows below give T cell receptor beta chains drawn from one sample of a study of OX40 agonist ivuxolimab in advanced cancers. Clones were read by immunoSEQ multiplex PCR, and TCRdb kept only the in-frame ones, dropping some. The table includes about 130,000 clones, about 92% detected once. Sequencing was performed on CD4+ or CD8+ T cells sorted from blood, taken in a trial of the OX40 agonist ivuxolimab. The receptor set was obtained from an adult with an advanced solid tumor such as melanoma, head and neck, liver or kidney cancer. Each CDR3 is given with its conserved first and last residue. A D gene is named only where the DNA matches it firmly. Clone size is given for some rows only: seen once, a few or many times, or a class if the clone is expanded.

abundance: once; v_gene: TRBV18; d_gene: NA; j_gene: TRBJ1-1; CDR3nt: TGTGCCAGCTCACCACCCTCGGTGAACACTGAAGCTTTCTTT; CDR3aa: CASSPPSVNTEAFF
abundance: NA; v_gene: TRBV15; d_gene: TRBD1; j_gene: TRBJ1-2; CDR3nt: TGTGCCACCAGCAACCCCTCAGGGGGCGGCTATGGCTACACCTTC; CDR3aa: CATSNPSGGGYGYTF
abundance: NA; v_gene: TRBV19; d_gene: TRBD1; j_gene: TRBJ1-5; CDR3nt: TGTGCCAGTAGTATAGAGGGGACAGGGCTTCAGCCCCAGCATTTT; CDR3aa: CASSIEGTGLQPQHF
abundance: NA; v_gene: TRBV9; d_gene: NA; j_gene: TRBJ1-2; CDR3nt: TGTGCCAGCAGCGTAGACCCAAGGGATGGCTACACCTTC; CDR3aa: CASSVDPRDGYTF
abundance: NA; v_gene: TRBV29-1; d_gene: NA; j_gene: TRBJ2-6; CDR3nt: TGCAGCGTTGTAGGGCAGGGCACTGGGGCCAACGTCCTGACTTTC; CDR3aa: CSVVGQGTGANVLTF
abundance: NA; v_gene: TRBV20-1; d_gene: NA; j_gene: TRBJ1-5; CDR3nt: TGCAGTGCTAGCGGGAATCAGCCCCAGCATTTT; CDR3aa: CSASGNQPQHF
abundance: NA; v_gene: TRBV19; d_gene: NA; j_gene: TRBJ2-7; CDR3nt: TGTGCCAGTAGTGAGGTAGCGGGACAGCCCTACGAGCAGTACTTC; CDR3aa: CASSEVAGQPYEQYF
abundance: once; v_gene: TRBV9; d_gene: TRBD2; j_gene: TRBJ2-1; CDR3nt: TGTGCCAGCAGCGTAGAGTTAGCGGGGGGTACGTATGAGCAGTTCTTC; CDR3aa: CASSVELAGGTYEQFF
abundance: NA; v_gene: TRBV7-2; d_gene: NA; j_gene: TRBJ2-7; CDR3nt: TGTGCCAGCAGCTTAACCCAGGGATACTACGAGCAGTACTTC; CDR3aa: CASSLTQGYYEQYF
abundance: NA; v_gene: TRBV4-2; d_gene: TRBD2; j_gene: TRBJ2-1; CDR3nt: TGTGCCAGCAGCCAAGATGGCGGGAGGGTTTACAATGAGCAGTTCTTC; CDR3aa: CASSQDGGRVYNEQFF
abundance: NA; v_gene: TRBV10-3; d_gene: NA; j_gene: TRBJ2-7; CDR3nt: TGTGCCATTAGTGCCGAGAGATTGTCCTACGAGCAGTACTTC; CDR3aa: CAISAERLSYEQYF
abundance: NA; v_gene: TRBV7-9; d_gene: TRBD1; j_gene: TRBJ2-5; CDR3nt: TGTGCCAGCAGCCTCGGACAGGCGATACAAGAGACCCAGTACTTC; CDR3aa: CASSLGQAIQETQYF
abundance: NA; v_gene: TRBV18; d_gene: NA; j_gene: TRBJ1-5; CDR3nt: TGTGCCAGCTCACCAATCAATGGTAACAATCAGCCCCAGCATTTT; CDR3aa: CASSPINGNNQPQHF
abundance: NA; v_gene: TRBV27; d_gene: TRBD1; j_gene: TRBJ1-1; CDR3nt: TGTGCCAGCAGTAGCACCGGGACAGGCAGCGGGGCTTTCTTT; CDR3aa: CASSSTGTGSGAFF
abundance: NA; v_gene: TRBV25-1; d_gene: NA; j_gene: TRBJ1-1; CDR3nt: TGTGCCAGCAGCAGGGTGGGCGGGAGGTCCGCTGAAGCTTTCTTT; CDR3aa: CASSRVGGRSAEAFF
abundance: NA; v_gene: TRBV6-5; d_gene: TRBD1; j_gene: TRBJ2-7; CDR3nt: TGTGCCATTAGGACAGGGCGCGAGCAGTACTTC; CDR3aa: CAIRTGREQYF
abundance: NA; v_gene: TRBV5-1; d_gene: TRBD1; j_gene: TRBJ1-5; CDR3nt: TGCGCCAGCAGCCTATCGGGACAGGGGCGTCAGCCCCAGCATTTT; CDR3aa: CASSLSGQGRQPQHF
abundance: NA; v_gene: TRBV4-2; d_gene: TRBD1; j_gene: TRBJ1-2; CDR3nt: TGTGCCAGCAGCCCGAGGACAGGGCCCCGCTATGGCTACACCTTC; CDR3aa: CASSPRTGPRYGYTF
abundance: NA; v_gene: TRBV6-1; d_gene: NA; j_gene: TRBJ1-1; CDR3nt: TGTGCCAGCCGACAGATGAACACTGAAGCTTTCTTT; CDR3aa: CASRQMNTEAFF
abundance: NA; v_gene: TRBV6-1; d_gene: NA; j_gene: TRBJ2-3; CDR3nt: TGTGCCAGCGGCGTCCACGCCCGCGATACGCAGTATTTT; CDR3aa: CASGVHARDTQYF
abundance: NA; v_gene: TRBV7-3; d_gene: NA; j_gene: TRBJ2-3; CDR3nt: TGTGCCAGCAGCTTAAAAGGGGCAGATACGCAGTATTTT; CDR3aa: CASSLKGADTQYF
abundance: once; v_gene: TRBV5-1; d_gene: TRBD2; j_gene: TRBJ2-3; CDR3nt: TGCGCCAGCAGCCTGGCCGGGACTAGCTACACAGATACGCAGTATTTT; CDR3aa: CASSLAGTSYTDTQYF
abundance: NA; v_gene: TRBV5-1; d_gene: NA; j_gene: TRBJ1-2; CDR3nt: TGCGCCAGCGGGGACCAATCTAACTATGGCTACACCTTC; CDR3aa: CASGDQSNYGYTF
abundance: NA; v_gene: TRBV4-1; d_gene: TRBD1; j_gene: TRBJ2-2; CDR3nt: TGCGCCAGCAGCCGGACAGGGGGCTTCTCCGGGGAGCTGTTTTTT; CDR3aa: CASSRTGGFSGELFF
abundance: NA; v_gene: TRBV5-1; d_gene: TRBD1; j_gene: TRBJ2-7; CDR3nt: TGCGCCAGCAGCCCCTGGGACAGCTCCTACGAGCAGTACTTC; CDR3aa: CASSPWDSSYEQYF
abundance: NA; v_gene: TRBV19; d_gene: NA; j_gene: TRBJ2-2; CDR3nt: TGTGCCAGTAGTCACTTGAACACCGGGGAGCTGTTTTTT; CDR3aa: CASSHLNTGELFF
abundance: NA; v_gene: TRBV6-5; d_gene: TRBD2; j_gene: TRBJ2-2; CDR3nt: TGTGCCAGCACTCTAGCGGGGGGCGTGGGGGAGCTGTTTTTT; CDR3aa: CASTLAGGVGELFF
abundance: NA; v_gene: TRBV6-6; d_gene: TRBD1; j_gene: TRBJ1-6; CDR3nt: TGTGCCAGCAGGGGCGGACAGGGAGATAATTCACCCCTCCACTTT; CDR3aa: CASRGGQGDNSPLHF
abundance: once; v_gene: TRBV6-1; d_gene: NA; j_gene: TRBJ1-5; CDR3nt: TGTGCCAGCAGTGATGGGTTCGGTCAGCCCCAGCATTTT; CDR3aa: CASSDGFGQPQHF
abundance: NA; v_gene: TRBV5-4; d_gene: NA; j_gene: TRBJ2-1; CDR3nt: TGTGCCAGCAGCAACAGGGACTTGGCTTACAATGAGCAGTTCTTC; CDR3aa: CASSNRDLAYNEQFF
abundance: once; v_gene: TRBV19; d_gene: NA; j_gene: TRBJ2-1; CDR3nt: TGTGCCACCCGGGAGAGTGCTAACAATGAGCAGTTCTTC; CDR3aa: CATRESANNEQFF
abundance: NA; v_gene: TRBV18; d_gene: NA; j_gene: TRBJ1-5; CDR3nt: TGTGCCAGCTCACTTAAGCCAGATCAGCCCCAGCATTTT; CDR3aa: CASSLKPDQPQHF
abundance: NA; v_gene: TRBV30; d_gene: NA; j_gene: TRBJ2-1; CDR3nt: TGTGCCTGGAGTGTACTGGTAGACCCGTTCTTC; CDR3aa: CAWSVLVDPFF
abundance: once; v_gene: TRBV5-4; d_gene: TRBD2; j_gene: TRBJ2-1; CDR3nt: TGTGCCAGCAGCTTGGATATGGGGGGTAGCGGGAGTTCGTCCTACAATGAGCAGTTCTTC; CDR3aa: CASSLDMGGSGSSSYNEQFF
abundance: NA; v_gene: TRBV29-1; d_gene: TRBD1; j_gene: TRBJ1-2; CDR3nt: TGCAGCGGCGTACAGGGGGGGTATGGCTACACCTTC; CDR3aa: CSGVQGGYGYTF
abundance: NA; v_gene: TRBV14; d_gene: TRBD2; j_gene: TRBJ2-7; CDR3nt: TGTGCCAGCAGCCAAGTCCTAGCGGGAGCCTACTTC; CDR3aa: CASSQVLAGAYF
abundance: NA; v_gene: TRBV11-3; d_gene: TRBD2; j_gene: TRBJ2-2; CDR3nt: TGTGCCAGCAGAGTAGCGGGAGGGACCGGGGAGCTGTTTTTT; CDR3aa: CASRVAGGTGELFF
abundance: NA; v_gene: TRBV6-6; d_gene: NA; j_gene: TRBJ2-3; CDR3nt: TGTGCCAGCAGCAGGGACCGGGACGGTACGCAGTATTTT; CDR3aa: CASSRDRDGTQYF
abundance: NA; v_gene: TRBV7-2; d_gene: NA; j_gene: TRBJ2-7; CDR3nt: TGTGCCAGCAGCTTTCCTGTTTCCTACGAGCAGTACTTC; CDR3aa: CASSFPVSYEQYF
abundance: NA; v_gene: TRBV19; d_gene: NA; j_gene: TRBJ2-7; CDR3nt: TGTGCCAGTAGTATTTGGCGAAGGGGACTTACCTACGAGCAGTACTTC; CDR3aa: CASSIWRRGLTYEQYF
abundance: NA; v_gene: TRBV7-6; d_gene: TRBD1; j_gene: TRBJ1-1; CDR3nt: TGTGCCAGCAGCAAGGGACAGGGGGCTCGAATGAACACTGAAGCTTTCTTT; CDR3aa: CASSKGQGARMNTEAFF
abundance: NA; v_gene: TRBV4-2; d_gene: NA; j_gene: TRBJ2-4; CDR3nt: TGTGCCAGCAGCCAAGGTTGGACAAACATTCAGTACTTC; CDR3aa: CASSQGWTNIQYF
abundance: NA; v_gene: TRBV12-5; d_gene: TRBD1; j_gene: TRBJ1-2; CDR3nt: TGTGCTAGTGGTTTGGGGACAGGGGTCCATGGCTACACCTTC; CDR3aa: CASGLGTGVHGYTF
abundance: NA; v_gene: TRBV5-4; d_gene: TRBD1; j_gene: TRBJ2-7; CDR3nt: TGTGCCAGCACCCAGGACAGGGGTCCTTACGAGCAGTACTTC; CDR3aa: CASTQDRGPYEQYF
abundance: NA; v_gene: TRBV11-2; d_gene: NA; j_gene: TRBJ2-3; CDR3nt: TGTGCCAGCAGAAATCCTAGCACAGATACGCAGTATTTT; CDR3aa: CASRNPSTDTQYF
abundance: NA; v_gene: TRBV4-3; d_gene: TRBD2; j_gene: TRBJ2-7; CDR3nt: TGCGCCAGCAGCCGCCAGCCCCTAGCGGGATCATCCTACGAGCAGTACTTC; CDR3aa: CASSRQPLAGSSYEQYF
abundance: NA; v_gene: TRBV5-4; d_gene: NA; j_gene: TRBJ2-3; CDR3nt: TGTGCCAGCAGCTCACACAGGGATAGCACAGATACGCAGTATTTT; CDR3aa: CASSSHRDSTDTQYF
abundance: NA; v_gene: TRBV11-2; d_gene: NA; j_gene: TRBJ1-3; CDR3nt: TGTGCCAGCAGCGCAGTAGGCAGGGCCATATATTTT; CDR3aa: CASSAVGRAIYF
abundance: NA; v_gene: TRBV13; d_gene: NA; j_gene: TRBJ1-3; CDR3nt: TGTGCCAGCAGCCCCGGACCCCGGGCGGGAAACACCATATATTTT; CDR3aa: CASSPGPRAGNTIYF
abundance: NA; v_gene: TRBV7-8; d_gene: NA; j_gene: TRBJ2-1; CDR3nt: TGTGCCAGCAGCCCCCGGTGGGAGAGCTCCTACAATGAGCAGTTCTTC; CDR3aa: CASSPRWESSYNEQFF
abundance: NA; v_gene: TRBV28; d_gene: TRBD1; j_gene: TRBJ1-2; CDR3nt: TGTGCCAGCAGTTTACTCGACAGGGGCTATGGCTACACCTTC; CDR3aa: CASSLLDRGYGYTF
abundance: NA; v_gene: TRBV20-1; d_gene: NA; j_gene: TRBJ2-7; CDR3nt: TGCAGTGCAGGACAGTCCTACGAGCAGTACTTC; CDR3aa: CSAGQSYEQYF
abundance: NA; v_gene: TRBV11-2; d_gene: TRBD1; j_gene: TRBJ1-1; CDR3nt: TGTGCCAGCAGCTCCCCGAGGGACAGGGGGCGCAGGGCTTTCTTT; CDR3aa: CASSSPRDRGRRAFF
abundance: NA; v_gene: TRBV28; d_gene: NA; j_gene: TRBJ2-2; CDR3nt: TGTGCCAGCAGTTCTCTAGGAGGGTTTTCCACCGGGGAGCTGTTTTTT; CDR3aa: CASSSLGGFSTGELFF
abundance: NA; v_gene: TRBV9; d_gene: TRBD2; j_gene: TRBJ2-7; CDR3nt: TGTGCCAGCAGCGTATCCCTAGGGGACTATCAGTACGAGCAGTACTTC; CDR3aa: CASSVSLGDYQYEQYF
abundance: NA; v_gene: TRBV6-5; d_gene: NA; j_gene: TRBJ2-6; CDR3nt: TGTGCCAGCAGCCCCTGGAACTCTGGGGCCAACGTCCTGACTTTC; CDR3aa: CASSPWNSGANVLTF
abundance: NA; v_gene: TRBV2; d_gene: NA; j_gene: TRBJ1-1; CDR3nt: TGTGCCAGCAGGTCCGACAGTGTCCCTGAAGCTTTCTTT; CDR3aa: CASRSDSVPEAFF